These 4 T cell receptor beta chains came from one sample sequenced in a study of Ad26.COV2.S vaccination and SARS-CoV-2 variants. Specified treatment: approximately 18 received Ad26.COV2.S at low or high dose, single or two shots; roughly 5 received placebo; per-sample allocation not given. The study sampled participants on day 63 after the first vaccine or placebo injection. Repertoires were generated with immunoSEQ multiplex PCR, while TCRdb's copy carries only in-frame clones and drops some. The table lists roughly 700,000 clones, 70% to 90% of them singletons. The input for sequencing was peripheral blood, taken in a trial of Ad26.COV2.S vaccine versus placebo. The origin of the receptors is a person aged 18-65 years who received the Ad26.COV2.S COVID-19 vaccine or a placebo.

This rearrangement joins TRBV12-3 or TRBV12-4 to TRBJ2-1, with D tentatively TRBD1 or TRBD2 (6 bases each). This CDR3 spans 13 amino acids. The ends were cut back, 3 bases at V and 12 bases at J, with 15 bases in the middle. Here the CDR3 reads CASSFEEGDRQFF. DNA of the CDR3: TGTGCCAGCAGTTTCGAGGAGGGGGATCGGCAGTTCTTC.

This clone occurred once. The chain is built from TRBV4-3 and TRBJ2-6, with TRBD1 as a possible D gene (5 bases). V gave up 0 bases and J gave up 4 bases, with 16 bases separating them. This CDR3 is 18 amino acids long. CDR1 and CDR2 (germline): LGHNA, YSLEER. CDR3 protein: CASSQDTPRGAGANVLTF. For the CDR3, the DNA is TGCGCCAGCAGCCAAGACACCCCAAGGGGCGCCGGGGCCAACGTCCTGACTTTC.

The V and J genes are TRBV10-3 and TRBJ1-2; perhaps TRBD1 as D (6 bases). The CDR3 is made up of 14 amino acids. Germline CDR1 reads ENHRY; CDR2 reads SYGVKD. The V end lost 10 bases, the J end lost 4 bases, and 19 bases lay between the germline ends. The CDR3 nucleotides read TGTGCCACGGAAACAGGGACCGAGAGCTATGGCTACACCTTC. Amino acid sequence: CATETGTESYGYTF.

The rearrangement joins TRBV7-9 to TRBJ1-3; D is undetermined. This CDR3 has 15 amino acids. V lost 2 bases, J lost 2 bases, and 10 bases lay in between. The germline V gene has CDR1 SEHNR and CDR2 FQNEAQ (reference sequence). The CDR3 loop is CASSLIPTAGNTIYF. The CDR3, as DNA: TGTGCCAGCAGCTTAATTCCCACAGCTGGAAACACCATATATTTT.